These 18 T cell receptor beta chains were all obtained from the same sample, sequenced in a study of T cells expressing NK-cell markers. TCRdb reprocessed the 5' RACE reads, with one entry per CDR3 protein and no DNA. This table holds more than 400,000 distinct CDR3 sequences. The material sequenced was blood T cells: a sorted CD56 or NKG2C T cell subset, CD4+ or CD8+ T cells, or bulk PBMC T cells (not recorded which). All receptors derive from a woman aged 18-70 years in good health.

This CDR3 reads CASSQDQGQGYTGELFF. The J gene is TRBJ2-2, the V gene TRBV3-1; TCRdb indicates TRBD1, and absent DNA this call remains unverified. Germline-derived CDR1 and CDR2 are LGHDT and YNNKEL (reference sequence). CDR3 length equals 17 residues. Together with reference TRBV3-1 and TRBJ2-2, the CDR3 gives the full variable domain: DTAVSQTPKYLVTQMGNDKSIKCEQNLGHDTMYWYKQDSKKFLKIMFSYNNKELIINETVPNRFSPKSPDKAHLNLHINSLELGDSAVYFCASSQDQGQGYTGELFFGEGSRLTVL.

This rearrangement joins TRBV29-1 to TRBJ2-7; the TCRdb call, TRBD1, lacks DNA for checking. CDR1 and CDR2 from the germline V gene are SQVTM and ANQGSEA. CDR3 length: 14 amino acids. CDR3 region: CSVGGWDSSYEQYF.

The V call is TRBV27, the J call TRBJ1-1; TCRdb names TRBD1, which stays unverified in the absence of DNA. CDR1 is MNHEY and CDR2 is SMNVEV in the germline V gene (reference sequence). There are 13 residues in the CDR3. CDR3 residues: CASSLLTGELAFF.

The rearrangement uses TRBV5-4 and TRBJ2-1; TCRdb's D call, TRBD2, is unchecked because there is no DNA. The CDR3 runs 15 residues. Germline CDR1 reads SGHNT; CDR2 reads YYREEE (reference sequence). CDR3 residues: CASRTSGSVYNEQFF.

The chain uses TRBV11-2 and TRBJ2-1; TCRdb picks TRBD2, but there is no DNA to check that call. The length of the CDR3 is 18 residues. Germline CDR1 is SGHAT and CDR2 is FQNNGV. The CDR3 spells CASGIIRIAPISYNEQFF.

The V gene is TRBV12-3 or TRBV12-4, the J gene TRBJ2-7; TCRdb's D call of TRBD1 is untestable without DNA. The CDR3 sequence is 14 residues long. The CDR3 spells CASAPWEDSYEQYF.

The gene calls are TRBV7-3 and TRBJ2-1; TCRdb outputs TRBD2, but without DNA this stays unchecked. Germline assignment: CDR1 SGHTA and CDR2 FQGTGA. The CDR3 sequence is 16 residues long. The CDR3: CASSLTMAGDYNEQFF.

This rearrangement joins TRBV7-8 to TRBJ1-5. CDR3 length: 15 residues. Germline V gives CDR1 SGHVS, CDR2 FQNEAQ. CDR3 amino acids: CASSLASSSNQPQHF.

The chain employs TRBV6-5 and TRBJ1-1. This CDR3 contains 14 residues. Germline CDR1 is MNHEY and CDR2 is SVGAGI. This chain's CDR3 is CASSYSEGYTEAFF.

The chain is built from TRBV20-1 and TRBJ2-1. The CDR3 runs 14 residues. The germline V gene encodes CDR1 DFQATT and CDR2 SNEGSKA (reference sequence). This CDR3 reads CSAGPVTSYNEQFF.

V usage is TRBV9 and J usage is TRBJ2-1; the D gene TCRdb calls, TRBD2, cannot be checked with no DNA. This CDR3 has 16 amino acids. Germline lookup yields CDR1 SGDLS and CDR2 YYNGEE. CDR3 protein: CASSEPGLAFYNEQFF.

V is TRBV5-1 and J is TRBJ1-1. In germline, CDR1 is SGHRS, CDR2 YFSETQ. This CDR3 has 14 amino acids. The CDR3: CASSLYKSNTEAFF.

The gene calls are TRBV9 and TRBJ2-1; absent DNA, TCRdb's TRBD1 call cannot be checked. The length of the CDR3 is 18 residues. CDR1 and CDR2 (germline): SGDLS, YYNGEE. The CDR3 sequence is CASSSRGGGAGSGNEQFF.

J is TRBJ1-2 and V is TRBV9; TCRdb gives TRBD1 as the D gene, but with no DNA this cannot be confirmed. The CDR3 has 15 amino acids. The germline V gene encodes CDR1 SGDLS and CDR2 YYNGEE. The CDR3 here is CASSVAQGASNGYTF.

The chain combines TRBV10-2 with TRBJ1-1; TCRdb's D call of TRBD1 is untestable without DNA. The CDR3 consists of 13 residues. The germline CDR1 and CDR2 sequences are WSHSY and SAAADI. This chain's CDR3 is CASRDRGGAEAFF.

The CDR3 region is CSAFPRVAGSTDTQYF. The gene calls are TRBV20-1 and TRBJ2-3; TCRdb calls TRBD2, which cannot be checked without DNA. Germline CDR1 is DFQATT and CDR2 is SNEGSKA (reference sequence). CDR3 length: 16 residues.

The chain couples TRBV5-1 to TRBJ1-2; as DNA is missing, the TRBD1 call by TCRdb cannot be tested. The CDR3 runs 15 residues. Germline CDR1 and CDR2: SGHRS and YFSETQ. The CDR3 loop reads CASSLGTEPGYGYTF.

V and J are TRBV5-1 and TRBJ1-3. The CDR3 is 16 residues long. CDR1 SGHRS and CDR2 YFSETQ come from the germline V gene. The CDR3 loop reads CASSPLSGNSGNTIYF.